These 20 T cell receptor beta chains were all obtained from the same sample, sequenced in a study of shared clonotypes between healthy human individuals. Method: immunoSEQ multiplex PCR; TCRdb's copy keeps in-frame clones and lacks some. Among some 500,000 clones listed, 70% to 80% were seen once. Sequencing was carried out using PBMCs. Receptor source: a middle-aged woman in good health. Some clones in this sample may be carry-over from other donors' samples.

The chain is built from TRBV18 and TRBJ2-5; TRBD2 aligns across 7 bases. The CDR3 is 14 residues long. V was clipped by 2 bases and J by 2 bases; unmatched bases: 2. Germline CDR1 reads KGHSH; CDR2 reads LQKENI. In DNA form, the CDR3 reads TGTGCCAGCTCACCAGCGGGAGCGCAAGAGACCCAGTACTTC. It codes for CASSPAGAQETQYF.

As to this clone: Given a far larger clone just one base away, this is likely a sequencing read error. The chain carries TRBV11-1 and TRBJ2-7; 7 bases map to TRBD2. Germline CDR1 and CDR2: SGHAT and FQDESV (reference sequence). The CDR3 is 15 amino acids. CDR3 protein: CAGSLAVTSSYEQYF. For the CDR3, the DNA is TGTGCCGGCAGCTTAGCAGTGACTAGCAGCTACGAGCAGTACTTC.

This rearrangement joins TRBV6-6 to TRBJ2-3; TRBD1 matches at 10 bases. CDR1 and CDR2 from the germline V gene are MNHNY and SVGAGI (reference sequence). The length of the CDR3 is 15 residues. With 2 bases clipped from V and 6 bases from J, the junction kept 5 bases outside the gene matches. The CDR3 bases are TGTGCCAGCAGTTACACTGGACAGGGGGGCGATACGCAGTATTTT. Its protein is CASSYTGQGGDTQYF.

To note about this clone: This probably arose from a read error, given a far larger clone one base away. Written as DNA, the CDR3 is TGTGCCAGCTCACCAGGGGAAAGGGTTGGCTACGCCTTC. This codes for CASSPGERVGYAF. The chain joins TRBV18 to TRBJ1-2; D is undetermined. The CDR3 spans 13 residues. Germline lookup yields CDR1 KGHSH and CDR2 LQKENI.

V gene TRBV19 combines with J gene TRBJ1-1; 10 positions agree with TRBD1. The V segment lost 8 bases and the J segment 1 base; nucleotides outside the gene matches: 7. The germline CDR1 and CDR2 sequences are LNHDA and SQIVND (reference sequence). This CDR3 spans 15 amino acids. In DNA, the CDR3 is TGTGCCAGTGGACCCCGACAGGGGGCGAACACTGAAGCTTTCTTT. Its protein is CASGPRQGANTEAFF.

J is TRBJ2-1 and V is TRBV2; 10 bases map to TRBD2. The CDR3 runs 14 residues. Germline V CDR1 and CDR2: SNHLY, FYNNEI. After removal of 3 bases from V and 9 bases from J, the junction contained 5 bases not matched to a gene. The CDR3 nucleotides read TGTGCCAGCAGTGAGATGGGACTAGCGCGTGAGCAGTTCTTC. Translation: CASSEMGLAREQFF.

The V and J genes are TRBV20-1 and TRBJ2-4; D call uncertain. V lost 0 bases and J 9 bases, leaving 6 bases between the germline ends. Per germline, CDR1 DFQATT and CDR2 SNEGSKA (reference sequence). The CDR3 consists of 11 residues. CDR3 sequence: CSARDRVIQYF. CDR3 in DNA: TGCAGTGCTAGAGATAGGGTCATTCAGTACTTC.

This clone was recorded at least ten times. V usage is TRBV7-2 and J usage is TRBJ2-5; D perhaps matches TRBD2 (5 bases). Germline V gene data show CDR1 as SGHTA and CDR2 as FQGNSA. Trimming removed 4 bases from V and 5 bases from J, with 14 bases in between. The CDR3 contains 14 residues. The CDR3 here is CASSYFGRTETQYF. The CDR3 nucleotides read TGTGCCAGCAGCTACTTCGGGCGGACTGAGACCCAGTACTTC.

Worth noting for this clone: With only one base between it and a far larger clone, this is likely a read error. The chain uses TRBV12-2 and TRBJ1-2. TRBV12-2 is a pseudogene. There are 18 residues in the CDR3. The CDR3 spells CASRLVLEGGTANYGYTF. The CDR3 coding sequence is TGTGCAAGTCGCTTAGTGCTGGAAGGCGGGACCGCCAACTATGGCTACACCTTC.

For this clone: This probably arose from a read error, given a far larger clone one base away. The rearrangement joins TRBV7-8 to TRBJ2-7, with 9 bases fitting TRBD2. Germline V gene data show CDR1 as SGHVS and CDR2 as FQNEAQ. The V segment lost 4 bases and the J segment 6 bases; nucleotides outside the gene matches: 10. The CDR3 covers 15 residues. CDR3 region: CASSSRLAATCEQYF. In nucleotides, the CDR3 is TGTGCCAGCAGCTCACGACTAGCGGCTACCTGCGAGCAGTACTTC. Combining the CDR3 with reference TRBV7-8 and TRBJ2-7 gives the whole variable domain GAGVSQSPRYKVAKRGQDVALRCDPISGHVSLFWYQQALGQGPEFLTYFQNEAQLDKSGLPSDRFFAERPEGSVSTLKIQRTQQEDSAVYLCASSSRLAATCEQYFGPGTRLTVT.

This clone occurred many times. This chain joins TRBV15 and TRBJ2-1, with D hard to call. Trimming cost V 3 bases and J 5 bases, with 11 bases left between them. This CDR3 comprises 14 residues. Germline CDR1 is LNHNV and CDR2 is YYDKDF (reference sequence). CDR3 sequence: CATSRDPTHNEQFF. DNA for the CDR3: TGTGCCACCAGCAGGGACCCAACACACAATGAGCAGTTCTTC.

This clone has at least ten counts. The chain employs TRBV6-6 and TRBJ1-2; no definite D call. This CDR3 comprises 12 residues. V shed 8 bases and J shed 1 base, with 8 bases lying between them. Germline V gene lookup returns CDR1 MNHNY and CDR2 SVGAGI (reference sequence). The CDR3 bases are TGTGCCAGCGGTAGACTTAACTATGGCTACACCTTC. As protein: CASGRLNYGYTF.

As regards this clone: The germline gene is not matched at one end of the junction; a read error may be the cause. V and J are TRBV6-4 and TRBJ2-7; D gene ambiguous. CDR3 size: 11 residues. Germline lookup yields CDR1 MRHNA and CDR2 SNTAGT. CDR3 sequence (DNA): TGTGCCATCAGTGAGCTGGGAGAGCAGTACTTC. Translated: CAISELGEQYF.

With regard to this clone: This sequence may be a read error, since a much larger clone differs from it by one base. Different DNA sequences within this sample yield the same CDR3. The chain joins TRBV7-9 to TRBJ2-5, with 8 bases lining up with TRBD1. The V gene's germline CDR1 is SEHNR and CDR2 FQNEAQ (reference sequence). This CDR3 has 19 residues. The CDR3 DNA reads TGTGCCAGTAGCTTAGGTCGAGGGACAGGCTCCCAATTCCAAGAGACCCAGTACTTC. This encodes CASSLGRGTGSQFQETQYF. The whole variable domain, remainder taken from reference TRBV7-9 and TRBJ2-5, is DTGVSQNPRHKITKRGQNVTFRCDPISEHNRLYWYRQTLGQGPEFLTYFQNEAQLEKSRLLSDRFSAERPKGSFSTLEIQRTEQGDSAMYLCASSLGRGTGSQFQETQYFGPGTRLLVL.

The CDR3 region has the DNA TGCAGTGCCCCCACCCCGGGAGTGCAGTACTTC. Amino acids: CSAPTPGVQYF. This rearrangement joins TRBV20-1 to TRBJ2-7; a possible D gene is TRBD2 (6 bases). This CDR3 is 11 amino acids long. Trimming took 6 bases from V and 9 from J, leaving 15 bases between them. Germline V gene data show CDR1 as DFQATT and CDR2 as SNEGSKA (reference sequence).

The rearrangement links TRBV6-1 to TRBJ1-5, with 8 bases fitting TRBD1. This CDR3 comprises 15 residues. CDR1 MNHNS and CDR2 SASEGT come from the germline V gene. V trimming: 8 bases; J trimming: 3 bases; junction bases outside the gene matches: 9. CDR3 loop: CASWGGDRFNQPQHF. In nucleotides, the CDR3 is TGTGCCAGCTGGGGGGGGGACAGGTTCAATCAGCCCCAGCATTTT.

In its sample, this clone was seen many times. The sample contains more than one DNA sequence encoding this CDR3. This chain uses TRBV10-3 with TRBJ1-1, with TRBD1 matching over 8 bases. CDR3 length equals 15 residues. Germline values: CDR1 ENHRY, CDR2 SYGVKD. V lost 6 bases and J lost 3; bases outside the gene matches: 9. CDR3 DNA: TGTGCCATCAGCGTGGACAGGGTGCAGGACACTGAAGCTTTCTTT. It yields the protein CAISVDRVQDTEAFF.

The chain has TRBV6-1 and TRBJ2-7; TRBD2 agrees at 12 bases. This CDR3 has 14 residues. After removal of 6 bases from V and 3 bases from J, the junction contained 3 bases not matched to a gene. Germline V CDR1 and CDR2: MNHNS, SASEGT. This CDR3 is CASRGLAGNYEQYF. In nucleotides, the CDR3 is TGTGCCAGCAGAGGACTAGCGGGGAACTACGAGCAGTACTTC.

The chain uses TRBV30 and TRBJ1-1; the match to TRBD1 covers 11 bases. The trim removed 4 bases at V and 6 bases at J, leaving 4 bases unmatched. Germline V gene data show CDR1 as GTSNPN and CDR2 as SVGIG (reference sequence). CDR3 size: 13 residues. The CDR3 region is CAWTGQGAPEAFF. The CDR3 DNA reads as TGTGCCTGGACCGGACAGGGGGCACCTGAAGCTTTCTTT.

This clone was seen a few times. The chain combines TRBV19 with TRBJ2-1; D is ambiguous. Between the trimmed V and J ends, which lost 5 bases and 8 bases, there was a span of 13 bases. The CDR3 extends over 13 amino acids. CDR1 LNHDA and CDR2 SQIVND come from the germline V gene (reference sequence). The CDR3 region has the DNA TGTGCCAGTAGTGCGGCCAGCCTCGATGAGCAGTTCTTC. Amino acid sequence: CASSAASLDEQFF.